This entry lists 28 T cell receptor beta chains sequenced from one sample in a study of shared clonotypes between healthy human individuals. TCRdb's table, derived via immunoSEQ multiplex PCR, lists solely in-frame clones and lacks some. Among about 2.4 million clones listed, 80% to 95% were seen once. The sequencing input was naive CD4+ T cells from PBMCs. Subset meaning: CD45RA+ positively selected. The receptors originated from a man between 18 and 35 years old in good health. Some clones in this sample may be carry-over from other donors' samples.

This clone was detected only once. The rearrangement links TRBV6-5 to TRBJ2-1; 10 nucleotides line up with TRBD2. J was trimmed by 7 bases and V by 4 bases; bases with no gene match: 7. The length of the CDR3 is 15 residues. CDR1 is MNHEY and CDR2 is SVGAGI in the germline V gene. The CDR3 loop is CASSSSLAGFNEQFF. The CDR3 bases are TGTGCCAGCAGTTCGTCACTAGCGGGATTTAATGAGCAGTTCTTC.

The chain links TRBV7-6 to TRBJ2-7; D could derive from TRBD1 or TRBD2 (6 bases each). V was cut by 4 bases and J by 1 base, with 17 bases left in between. The germline gives CDR1 SGHVS, CDR2 FNYEAQ. This CDR3 has 16 residues. The CDR3, as DNA: TGTGCCAGCAGCTCAACTCAACAGGGACTGTCCTACGAGCAGTACTTC. Amino acid sequence: CASSSTQQGLSYEQYF.

The V call is TRBV10-3, the J call TRBJ1-4, with 8 nucleotides matching TRBD1. V was pared by 4 bases and J by 7 bases, with 5 bases of the junction left unmatched. The CDR3 has 14 amino acids. Germline CDR1 ENHRY, CDR2 SYGVKD. The CDR3 protein is CAISVQGAGEKLFF. DNA for the CDR3: TGTGCCATCAGTGTGCAGGGGGCCGGTGAAAAACTGTTTTTT.

This chain joins TRBV25-1 and TRBJ1-2; no definite D call. V lost 4 bases, J lost 4 bases, and 4 bases lay in between. In germline, CDR1 is MGHDK, CDR2 SYGVNS. CDR3 length: 11 residues. CDR3 in DNA: TGTGCCAGCAGTGCCCTCTATGGCTACACCTTC. Its translation: CASSALYGYTF.

Notes on this clone: In the same sample, other DNA sequences code for this CDR3. The chain uses TRBV11-2 and TRBJ1-2; D ambiguous. Trimming stripped 1 base from V and 2 bases from J, with 5 bases between. There are 13 residues in the CDR3. Per the germline V gene, CDR1 is SGHAT and CDR2 is FQNNGV. The CDR3 DNA reads as TGTGCCAGCAGCTTAGGGGCCAACTATGGCTACACCTTC. It encodes CASSLGANYGYTF.

The J gene is TRBJ2-7, the V gene TRBV7-9; 7 bases are a match to TRBD1. The CDR3 runs to 14 residues. V gave up 3 bases and J gave up 3 bases; unmatched junction bases: 5. In germline, CDR1 is SEHNR, CDR2 FQNEAQ (reference sequence). The CDR3 protein is CASSFGQGVYEQYF. The CDR3 nucleotides read TGTGCCAGCAGCTTCGGGCAGGGGGTCTACGAGCAGTACTTC.

About this clone: Other DNA sequences in this sample translate to the same CDR3. V and J are TRBV18 and TRBJ1-2; D remains ambiguous. The V gene lost 3 bases and the J gene lost 5 bases, with 13 bases spanning the gap. This CDR3 has 14 amino acids. Germline loops: CDR1 KGHSH, CDR2 LQKENI. CDR3 region: CASSPGRITYGYTF. For the CDR3, the DNA is TGTGCCAGCTCACCTGGGCGGATTACATATGGCTACACCTTC. Supplemented by reference TRBV18 and TRBJ1-2, the full variable domain reads NAGVMQNPRHLVRRRGQEARLRCSPMKGHSHVYWYRQLPEEGLKFMVYLQKENIIDESGMPKERFSAEFPKEGPSILRIQQVVRGDSAAYFCASSPGRITYGYTFGSGTRLTVV.

For this clone: This CDR3 is also generated by other DNA sequences in the sample. The chain links TRBV5-1 to TRBJ2-2; 7 bases align to TRBD1. CDR3 length: 15 residues. Germline-derived CDR1 and CDR2 are SGHRS and YFSETQ. J lost 3 bases, V lost 0 bases, and 2 bases had no gene match. The CDR3 region has the DNA TGCGCCAGCAGCTTGGGACAGGGAGACACCGGGGAGCTGTTTTTT. Translation: CASSLGQGDTGELFF.

V usage is TRBV18 and J usage is TRBJ1-2; D is perhaps TRBD1 (5 bases). Germline V gene lookup returns CDR1 KGHSH and CDR2 LQKENI. This CDR3 is built from 13 residues. Trimming cost V 4 bases and J 3 bases, with 9 bases left between them. The CDR3 coding sequence is TGTGCCAGCTCACGAGGGGTAGACTATGGCTACACCTTC. This sequence encodes CASSRGVDYGYTF.

This sequence joins TRBV14 and TRBJ2-5, with TRBD1 as a possible D gene (5 bases). Trimming took off 4 bases at V and 4 bases at J, with 7 bases between the two ends. Germline-derived CDR1 and CDR2 are SGHDN and FVKESK. The CDR3 is 12 residues long. The CDR3 bases are TGTGCCAGCAGCCCCCAGGGAGAGACCCAGTACTTC. Translating gives CASSPQGETQYF.

The chain has TRBV27 and TRBJ2-5, with 9 positions matching TRBD1. V was clipped by 10 bases and J by 5 bases; unmatched bases: 14. This CDR3 has 15 amino acids. Germline-derived CDR1 and CDR2 are MNHEY and SMNVEV (reference sequence). This CDR3 is CATRGDRDVGETQYF. CDR3 sequence (DNA): TGTGCCACGAGAGGGGACAGGGATGTGGGGGAGACCCAGTACTTC.

This clone has only one observation. The chain is built from TRBV7-8 and TRBJ2-3; 14 bases are shared with TRBD2. Germline CDR1 and CDR2: SGHVS and FQNEAQ. This CDR3 has 15 residues. V gave up 1 base and J gave up 8 bases; unmatched junction bases: 2. The CDR3 region is CASSLEGLAGVTQYF. CDR3 DNA sequence: TGTGCCAGCAGCTTAGAGGGACTAGCGGGAGTTACGCAGTATTTT.

The chain couples TRBV2 to TRBJ2-5; 7 bases match TRBD2. The CDR3 is 15 amino acids. Per the germline V gene, CDR1 is SNHLY and CDR2 is FYNNEI. V was clipped by 8 bases and J by 1 base; unmatched bases: 10. The CDR3 nucleotides read TGTGCCAGCCTGGCCCTCGGGAGGCCCCAAGAGACCCAGTACTTC. It yields the protein CASLALGRPQETQYF.

The DNA for the CDR3 is TGTGCCAGCAGCCTAGGGGTAGGGGCCTACGAGCAGTACTTC. It is translated as CASSLGVGAYEQYF. The chain combines TRBV25-1 with TRBJ2-7; D possibly corresponds to TRBD1 (5 bases). The CDR3 is 14 amino acids. Germline-derived CDR1 and CDR2 are MGHDK and SYGVNS. Trimming pared 6 bases from V and 2 bases from J, leaving 14 bases between.

The rearrangement uses TRBV28 and TRBJ2-7; D is perhaps TRBD1 (6 bases). The V end was cut by 6 bases, the J end by 3 bases, with 15 bases between. The CDR3 is made up of 14 amino acids. Germline-derived CDR1 and CDR2 are MDHEN and SYDVKM. The CDR3 spells CASSPPGQRYEQYF. CDR3 nucleotide sequence: TGTGCCAGCAGCCCTCCCGGACAGCGCTACGAGCAGTACTTC.

As for this clone: A read error may produce the germline difference seen at one junction end. The V call is TRBV7-9, the J call TRBJ2-7; 9 bases agree with TRBD1. CDR3 size: 12 residues. CDR1 and CDR2 from the germline V gene are SEHNR and FQNEAQ (reference sequence). CDR3: CASSLNRDREHF. In nucleotides, the CDR3 is TGTGCCAGCAGCTTGAACCGGGACAGGGAACACTTC. The complete variable domain, with remaining parts taken from reference TRBV7-9 and TRBJ2-7, reads DTGVSQNPRHKITKRGQNVTFRCDPISEHNRLYWYRQTLGQGPEFLTYFQNEAQLEKSRLLSDRFSAERPKGSFSTLEIQRTEQGDSAMYLCASSLNRDREHFGPGTRLTVT.

The rearrangement links TRBV6-1 to TRBJ2-5; 7 bases fit TRBD1. This CDR3 is 15 amino acids long. V shed 6 bases and J 5 bases; nucleotides not matched to a gene: 12. Germline V lookup: CDR1 MNHNS, CDR2 SASEGT. As DNA, the CDR3 is TGTGCCAGCAGGAGGGGGCCGGCAGGGGCCGAGACCCAGTACTTC. As protein: CASRRGPAGAETQYF.

The gene calls are TRBV6-5 and TRBJ1-1, with D uncertain. CDR3 length: 12 residues. CDR1 and CDR2 (germline): MNHEY, SVGAGI. V lost 5 bases and J 2 bases, leaving 6 bases between the germline ends. The CDR3 protein is CASSRINTEAFF. CDR3 nucleotide sequence: TGTGCCAGCAGTCGGATTAACACTGAAGCTTTCTTT.

The chain links TRBV6-6 to TRBJ2-5, with no clear D. V lost 7 bases and J lost 5, with 17 bases in between. The CDR3 is made up of 14 amino acids. The germline CDR1 and CDR2 sequences are MNHNY and SVGAGI (reference sequence). The CDR3 sequence is CASTLTDRRETQYF. The CDR3 region has the DNA TGTGCCAGCACCCTCACGGACCGACGGGAGACCCAGTACTTC.

The CDR3 DNA reads as TGCAGTGCCCCGCAAGAGGGGCAGTTCTTC. Translation gives CSAPQEGQFF. V gene TRBV20-1 combines with J gene TRBJ2-1; D might be TRBD2 (5 bases). The germline V and J ends were trimmed by 6 bases and 12 bases, with 12 bases remaining between them. Germline V gives CDR1 DFQATT, CDR2 SNEGSKA (reference sequence). The CDR3 totals 10 residues.

Turning to this clone: The same CDR3 is also encoded by other DNA sequences in this sample. V gene TRBV18 combines with J gene TRBJ2-5, with D possibly being TRBD2 (6 bases). The CDR3 loop spans 13 amino acids. Germline lookup yields CDR1 KGHSH and CDR2 LQKENI. Deletions cut 3 bases from V and 5 bases from J, with 10 bases between. CDR3 in amino acids: CASSPPSAETQYF. The DNA of the CDR3 is TGTGCCAGCTCACCGCCTAGCGCTGAGACCCAGTACTTC.

The chain joins TRBV4-3 to TRBJ2-1, with TRBD2 matching 12 bases. This CDR3 has 21 amino acids. Unmatched junction bases numbered 12, after V lost 0 bases and J lost 0 bases. CDR1 and CDR2 from the germline V gene are LGHNA and YSLEER. The CDR3: CASSQDVPSGRAESSYNEQFF. In nucleotides, the CDR3 is TGCGCCAGCAGCCAAGATGTGCCTAGCGGGAGGGCCGAAAGCTCCTACAATGAGCAGTTCTTC.

V is TRBV7-3 and J is TRBJ2-5; TRBD2 matches at 10 bases. This CDR3 has 15 residues. The V gene's germline CDR1 is SGHTA and CDR2 FQGTGA. Trimming cost V 3 bases and J 2 bases; bases outside gene matches: 3. CDR3 loop: CASSFSSGRQETQYF. CDR3 bases: TGTGCCAGCAGCTTCTCTAGCGGGAGACAAGAGACCCAGTACTTC.

The chain couples TRBV7-6 to TRBJ1-5; 7 bases line up with TRBD1. CDR1 is SGHVS and CDR2 is FNYEAQ in the germline V gene. CDR3 length: 12 amino acids. V lost 6 bases to trimming and J lost 11 bases; unmatched junction nucleotides: 7. CDR3 protein: CASSTVQGAQHF. The CDR3 DNA sequence: TGTGCCAGCAGTACAGTTCAGGGGGCCCAGCATTTT. Drawing the rest from reference TRBV7-6 and TRBJ1-5, the complete variable domain is GAGVSQSPRYKVTKRGQDVALRCDPISGHVSLYWYRQALGQGPEFLTYFNYEAQQDKSGLPNDRFSAERPEGSISTLTIQRTEQRDSAMYRCASSTVQGAQHFGDGTRLSIL.

CDR3 DNA: TGTGCCAGCAGACCCACCTTAGCCGAGCAGTACTTC. This gives the protein CASRPTLAEQYF. The rearrangement uses TRBV27 and TRBJ2-7; unclear D gene. The V gene's germline CDR1 is MNHEY and CDR2 SMNVEV (reference sequence). Trimming stripped 6 bases from V and 6 bases from J, with 12 bases between. This CDR3 has 12 amino acids.

J is TRBJ2-7 and V is TRBV7-9, with D tentatively TRBD1 or TRBD2 (6 bases each). Trimming cost V 5 bases and J 2 bases, with 13 bases left between them. Germline V lookup: CDR1 SEHNR, CDR2 FQNEAQ (reference sequence). The CDR3 sequence is 14 residues long. The CDR3 here is CASSPRGEAYEQYF. Here the CDR3 DNA reads TGTGCCAGCAGCCCTAGGGGGGAGGCCTACGAGCAGTACTTC.

This chain uses TRBV5-6 with TRBJ2-3; D uncertain. The CDR3 is 16 residues long. The germline gives CDR1 SGHDT, CDR2 YYEEEE. V shed 0 bases and J shed 0 bases, with 11 bases lying between them. The CDR3 DNA reads as TGTGCCAGCAGCTTGGCCGCGCGTTCTAGCACAGATACGCAGTATTTT. Translated, it gives CASSLAARSSTDTQYF.

The rearrangement uses TRBV29-1 and TRBJ2-4; either TRBD1 or TRBD2 may fit D (6 bases each). Germline values: CDR1 SQVTM, CDR2 ANQGSEA. With 6 bases removed from V and 5 bases from J, the gap between germline ends came to 20 bases. The length of the CDR3 is 15 residues. The CDR3 bases are TGCAGCGTCCGGGGGCTTTGGGGAGTGGAAAACATTCAGTACTTC. Its protein product is CSVRGLWGVENIQYF.